The rows below give T cell receptor beta chains drawn from one sample of a study of cytomegalovirus exposure and HLA in healthy donors. The protocol was immunoSEQ multiplex PCR, while the TCRdb copy is restricted to in-frame clones and leaves out a portion. The table includes about 190,000 clones, roughly 87% detected once. The specimen sequenced was PBMCs. The source is a boy between 2 and 10 years old in good health and CMV-seronegative. The CDR3 runs from the conserved cysteine through the conserved F or W. The order of the fields is CDR3 length, V gene, D gene, J gene, clone size, CDR3 DNA, CDR3 protein. A D gene is named only where the DNA matches it firmly. Clone size appears in some rows only: once, few, many, or a class for an expanded clone.

CDR3 length: 17; V gene: TRBV5-6; D gene: TRBD2; J gene: TRBJ2-3; clone size: .; CDR3 DNA: TGTGCCAGCAGCCAACCCGCTACTAGCGGGACCACAGATACGCAGTATTTT; CDR3 protein: CASSQPATSGTTDTQYF
CDR3 length: 15; V gene: TRBV6-1; D gene: TRBD1; J gene: TRBJ1-2; clone size: .; CDR3 DNA: TGTGCCAGCAGCTCGGGACAGGTTCTAACCTATGGCTACACCTTC; CDR3 protein: CASSSGQVLTYGYTF
CDR3 length: 17; V gene: TRBV21-1; D gene: .; J gene: TRBJ1-2; clone size: .; CDR3 DNA: TGTGCCAGCAGCAATAGGGGACCGGGACAGGGGGCTGAGGGCTACACCTTC; CDR3 protein: CASSNRGPGQGAEGYTF
CDR3 length: 18; V gene: TRBV15; D gene: TRBD1; J gene: TRBJ1-5; clone size: few; CDR3 DNA: TGTGCCACCAGCAGTCCCCCTCGGACAGGTACACGCCATCAGCCCCAGCATTTT; CDR3 protein: CATSSPPRTGTRHQPQHF
CDR3 length: 13; V gene: TRBV10-3; D gene: TRBD2; J gene: TRBJ2-1; clone size: .; CDR3 DNA: TGTGCCACCGGGACGGGGGGGATGAATGAGCAGTTCTTC; CDR3 protein: CATGTGGMNEQFF
CDR3 length: 15; V gene: TRBV19; D gene: .; J gene: TRBJ1-5; clone size: .; CDR3 DNA: TGTGCCAGTTCCCCCGGGACAACCCGCCTTCGGCCCCAGCATTTT; CDR3 protein: CASSPGTTRLRPQHF
CDR3 length: 15; V gene: TRBV5-4; D gene: TRBD1; J gene: TRBJ1-2; clone size: .; CDR3 DNA: TGTGCCAGCAGCTTGAGGGGACAGGGCCACTATGGCTACACCTTC; CDR3 protein: CASSLRGQGHYGYTF
CDR3 length: 13; V gene: TRBV6-5; D gene: .; J gene: TRBJ1-2; clone size: .; CDR3 DNA: TGTGCCAGCAGAACAGGGTTTCGGTATGGCTACACCTTC; CDR3 protein: CASRTGFRYGYTF
CDR3 length: 15; V gene: TRBV28; D gene: TRBD1; J gene: TRBJ1-2; clone size: once; CDR3 DNA: TGTGCCAGCAGCGAACGGACAGGGCGCAACTATGGCTACACCTTC; CDR3 protein: CASSERTGRNYGYTF
CDR3 length: 13; V gene: TRBV10-3; D gene: TRBD1; J gene: TRBJ1-2; clone size: .; CDR3 DNA: TGTGCCATCAGGCGACAGGGGGCGGAAGGCTACACCTTC; CDR3 protein: CAIRRQGAEGYTF
CDR3 length: 15; V gene: TRBV7-9; D gene: TRBD2; J gene: TRBJ2-1; clone size: .; CDR3 DNA: TGTGCCAGCAGTTCTAGCGGGCCTAACTACAATGAGCAGTTCTTC; CDR3 protein: CASSSSGPNYNEQFF
CDR3 length: 19; V gene: TRBV5-1; D gene: TRBD2; J gene: TRBJ2-1; clone size: .; CDR3 DNA: TGCGCCAGCAGCCACGGACTAGCGGGCCTTAAGAGCTCCTACAATGAGCAGTTCTTC; CDR3 protein: CASSHGLAGLKSSYNEQFF
CDR3 length: 11; V gene: TRBV7-9; D gene: .; J gene: TRBJ2-7; clone size: once; CDR3 DNA: TGTGCCAGCAGCGCAACCTACGAGCAGTACTTC; CDR3 protein: CASSATYEQYF
CDR3 length: 13; V gene: TRBV19; D gene: .; J gene: TRBJ2-5; clone size: .; CDR3 DNA: TGTGCCAGTTGCGACGGGGTTGCGGAGACCCAGTACTTC; CDR3 protein: CASCDGVAETQYF
CDR3 length: 14; V gene: TRBV5-1; D gene: TRBD2; J gene: TRBJ2-7; clone size: .; CDR3 DNA: TGCGCCAGCAGCCCGGGACTAGCTTTGAGCGAGCAGTACTTC; CDR3 protein: CASSPGLALSEQYF
CDR3 length: 17; V gene: TRBV7-3; D gene: TRBD1; J gene: TRBJ2-2; clone size: .; CDR3 DNA: TGTGCCAGCAGCCCCCTAACCGGGACAGAGAACACCGGGGAGCTGTTTTTT; CDR3 protein: CASSPLTGTENTGELFF
CDR3 length: 14; V gene: TRBV2; D gene: .; J gene: TRBJ1-1; clone size: .; CDR3 DNA: TGTGCCAGCAAGGGAAACAGGGCCAACACTGAAGCTTTCTTT; CDR3 protein: CASKGNRANTEAFF
CDR3 length: 17; V gene: TRBV7-6; D gene: TRBD2; J gene: TRBJ2-1; clone size: .; CDR3 DNA: TGTGCCAGCAGCTTAATGGGAAGGACTAGCGGGAGTAATGAGCAGTTCTTC; CDR3 protein: CASSLMGRTSGSNEQFF
CDR3 length: 15; V gene: TRBV28; D gene: .; J gene: TRBJ1-4; clone size: .; CDR3 DNA: TGTGCCAGCAGCCGGATACAGGGAACTAATGAAAAACTGTTTTTT; CDR3 protein: CASSRIQGTNEKLFF
CDR3 length: 15; V gene: TRBV7-2; D gene: TRBD1; J gene: TRBJ1-5; clone size: .; CDR3 DNA: TGTGCCAGCAGCTTAGGGACAGGGGGCAATCAGCCCCAGCATTTT; CDR3 protein: CASSLGTGGNQPQHF
CDR3 length: 13; V gene: TRBV9; D gene: TRBD1; J gene: TRBJ2-2; clone size: .; CDR3 DNA: TGTGCCAGCAGCGGACAGGGGACCGGGGAGCTGTTTTTT; CDR3 protein: CASSGQGTGELFF
CDR3 length: 15; V gene: TRBV28; D gene: .; J gene: TRBJ1-1; clone size: .; CDR3 DNA: TGTGCCAGCAGCCCTGGGGGGGGTGGGGTCACTGAAGCTTTCTTT; CDR3 protein: CASSPGGGGVTEAFF
CDR3 length: 15; V gene: TRBV6-6; D gene: TRBD2; J gene: TRBJ2-7; clone size: .; CDR3 DNA: TGTGCCAGCGACAAGGGGAGGGGAAACTCCTACGAGCAGTACTTC; CDR3 protein: CASDKGRGNSYEQYF
CDR3 length: 17; V gene: TRBV6-1; D gene: TRBD1; J gene: TRBJ1-2; clone size: once; CDR3 DNA: TGTGCCAGCAGTGATCTACCGGGACAGCGCCCTAACTATGGCTACACCTTC; CDR3 protein: CASSDLPGQRPNYGYTF
CDR3 length: 13; V gene: TRBV28; D gene: .; J gene: TRBJ2-1; clone size: .; CDR3 DNA: TGTGCCAGCAGTTTAGGAGGGGTCTTGGACCAGTTCTTC; CDR3 protein: CASSLGGVLDQFF
CDR3 length: 17; V gene: TRBV19; D gene: TRBD2; J gene: TRBJ2-3; clone size: few; CDR3 DNA: TGTGCCAGTAGTATAGGGCCTAGCGGGAGGTTCACAGATACGCAGTATTTT; CDR3 protein: CASSIGPSGRFTDTQYF
CDR3 length: 14; V gene: TRBV19; D gene: .; J gene: TRBJ1-5; clone size: once; CDR3 DNA: TGTGCCAGTAGTGTGACAGCGAACAATCAGCCCCAGCATTTT; CDR3 protein: CASSVTANNQPQHF